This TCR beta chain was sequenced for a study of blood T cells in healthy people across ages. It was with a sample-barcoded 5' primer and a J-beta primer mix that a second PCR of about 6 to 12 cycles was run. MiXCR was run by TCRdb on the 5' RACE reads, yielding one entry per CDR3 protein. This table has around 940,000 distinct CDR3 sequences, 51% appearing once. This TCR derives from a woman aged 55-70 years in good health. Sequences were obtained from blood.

CDR3 in amino acids: CASSEFTGTLAKNIQYF. As DNA, the CDR3 is TGTGCCAGCAGTGAGTTTACCGGGACATTAGCCAAAAACATTCAGTACTTC. The rearrangement joins TRBV6-1 to TRBJ2-4; a weak D match, TRBD1 (6 bases). The germline CDR1 and CDR2 sequences are MNHNS and SASEGT. This CDR3 is built from 17 residues. The V and J ends lost 3 bases and 0 bases respectively, with 15 bases between them.